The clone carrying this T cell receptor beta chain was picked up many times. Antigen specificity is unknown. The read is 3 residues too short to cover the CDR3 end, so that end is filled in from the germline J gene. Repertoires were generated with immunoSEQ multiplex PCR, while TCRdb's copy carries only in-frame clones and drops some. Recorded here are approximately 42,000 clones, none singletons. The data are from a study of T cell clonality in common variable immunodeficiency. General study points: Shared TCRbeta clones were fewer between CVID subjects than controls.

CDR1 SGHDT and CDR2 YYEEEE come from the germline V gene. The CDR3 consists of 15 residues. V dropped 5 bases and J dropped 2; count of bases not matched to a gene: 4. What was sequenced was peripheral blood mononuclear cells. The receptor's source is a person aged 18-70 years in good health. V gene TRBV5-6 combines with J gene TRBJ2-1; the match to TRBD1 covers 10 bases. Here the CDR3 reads CASSPGTGAYNEQFF. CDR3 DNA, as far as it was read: TGTGCCAGCAGTCCCGGGACAGGGGCCTACAATGAG.